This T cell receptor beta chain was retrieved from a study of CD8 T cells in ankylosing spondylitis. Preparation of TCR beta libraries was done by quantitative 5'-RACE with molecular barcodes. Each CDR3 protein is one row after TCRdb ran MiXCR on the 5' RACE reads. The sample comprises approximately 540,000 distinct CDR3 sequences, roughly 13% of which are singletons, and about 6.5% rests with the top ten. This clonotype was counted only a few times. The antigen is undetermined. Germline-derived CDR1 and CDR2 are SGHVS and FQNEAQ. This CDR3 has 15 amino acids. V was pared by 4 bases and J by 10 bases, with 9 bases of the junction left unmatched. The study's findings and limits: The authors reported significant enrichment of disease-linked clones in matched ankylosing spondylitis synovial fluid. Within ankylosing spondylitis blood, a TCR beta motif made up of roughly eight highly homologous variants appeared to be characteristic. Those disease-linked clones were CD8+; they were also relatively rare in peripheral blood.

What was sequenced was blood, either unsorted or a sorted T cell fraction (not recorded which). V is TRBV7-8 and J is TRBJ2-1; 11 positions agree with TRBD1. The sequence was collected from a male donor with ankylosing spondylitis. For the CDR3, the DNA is TGTGCCAGCAGCTCCCGGGACAGGGGGTGGTTAGAGCAGTTCTTC. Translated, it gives CASSSRDRGWLEQFF.